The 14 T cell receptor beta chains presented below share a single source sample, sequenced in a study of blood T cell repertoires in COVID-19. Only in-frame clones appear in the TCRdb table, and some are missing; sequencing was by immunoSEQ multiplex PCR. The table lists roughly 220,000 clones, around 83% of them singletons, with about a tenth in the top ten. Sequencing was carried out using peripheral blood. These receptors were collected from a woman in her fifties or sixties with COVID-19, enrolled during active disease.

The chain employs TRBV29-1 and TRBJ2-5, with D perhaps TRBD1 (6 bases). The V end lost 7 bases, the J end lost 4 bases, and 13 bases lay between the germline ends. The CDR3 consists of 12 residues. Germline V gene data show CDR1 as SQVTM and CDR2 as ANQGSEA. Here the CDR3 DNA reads TGCAGCGCAAAACAGGGTAGAGAGACCCAGTACTTC. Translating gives CSAKQGRETQYF.

The CDR3 DNA reads TGTGCCAGCTCCCCCGTGGGTAGACTAGGAGGGAGTACGCAGTATTTT. It specifies CASSPVGRLGGSTQYF. This chain joins TRBV2 and TRBJ2-3; weak D call: TRBD2 (6 bases). Germline V gene lookup returns CDR1 SNHLY and CDR2 FYNNEI. The CDR3 contains 16 residues. Trimming cost V 8 bases and J 8 bases, with 26 bases left between them.

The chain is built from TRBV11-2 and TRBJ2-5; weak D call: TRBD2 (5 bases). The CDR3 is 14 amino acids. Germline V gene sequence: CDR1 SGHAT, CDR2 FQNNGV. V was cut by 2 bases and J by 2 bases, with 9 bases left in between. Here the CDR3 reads CASSLRPGQETQYF. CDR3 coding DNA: TGTGCCAGCAGCTTACGTCCGGGACAAGAGACCCAGTACTTC.

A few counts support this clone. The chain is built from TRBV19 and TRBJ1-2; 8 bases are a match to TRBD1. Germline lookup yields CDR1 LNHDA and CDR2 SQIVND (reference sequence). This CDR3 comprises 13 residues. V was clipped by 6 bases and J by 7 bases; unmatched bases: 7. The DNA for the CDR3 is TGTGCCAGTAGCGTGCAGGGGGCGGGTGGCTACACCTTC. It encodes CASSVQGAGGYTF. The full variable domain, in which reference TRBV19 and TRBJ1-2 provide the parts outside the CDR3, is DGGITQSPKYLFRKEGQNVTLSCEQNLNHDAMYWYRQDPGQGLRLIYYSQIVNDFQKGDIAEGYSVSREKKESFPLTVTSAQKNPTAFYLCASSVQGAGGYTFGSGTRLTVV.

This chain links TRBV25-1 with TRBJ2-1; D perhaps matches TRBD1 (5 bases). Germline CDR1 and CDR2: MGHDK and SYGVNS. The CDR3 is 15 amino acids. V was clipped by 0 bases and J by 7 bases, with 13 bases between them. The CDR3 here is CASSEYYGQGNEQFF. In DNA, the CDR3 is TGTGCCAGCAGTGAATACTATGGTCAGGGTAATGAGCAGTTCTTC.

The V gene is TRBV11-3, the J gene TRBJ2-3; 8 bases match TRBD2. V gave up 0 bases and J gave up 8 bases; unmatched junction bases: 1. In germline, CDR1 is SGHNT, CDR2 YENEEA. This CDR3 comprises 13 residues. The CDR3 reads CASSLDGGATQYF. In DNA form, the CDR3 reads TGTGCCAGCAGCTTAGACGGGGGGGCTACGCAGTATTTT.

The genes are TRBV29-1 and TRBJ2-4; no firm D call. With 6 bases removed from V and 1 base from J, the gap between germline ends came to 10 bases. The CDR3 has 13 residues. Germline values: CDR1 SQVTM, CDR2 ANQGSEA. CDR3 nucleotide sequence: TGCAGCGTGCGCCATTGGGCCAAAAACATTCAGTACTTC. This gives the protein CSVRHWAKNIQYF.

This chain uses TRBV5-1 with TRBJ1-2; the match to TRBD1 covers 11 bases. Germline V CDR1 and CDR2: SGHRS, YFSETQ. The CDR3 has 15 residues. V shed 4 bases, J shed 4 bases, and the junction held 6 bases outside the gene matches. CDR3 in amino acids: CASSPPGQGVYGYTF. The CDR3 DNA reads TGCGCCAGCAGCCCTCCGGGACAGGGGGTCTATGGCTACACCTTC. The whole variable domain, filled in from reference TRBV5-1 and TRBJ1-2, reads KAGVTQTPRYLIKTRGQQVTLSCSPISGHRSVSWYQQTPGQGLQFLFEYFSETQRNKGNFPGRFSGRQFSNSRSEMNVSTLELGDSALYLCASSPPGQGVYGYTFGSGTRLTVV.

This CDR3 is CASSFRGANTGELFF. Here the CDR3 DNA reads TGTGCCAGCAGCTTCAGGGGCGCGAACACCGGGGAGCTGTTTTTT. V and J are TRBV11-2 and TRBJ2-2, with a tentative D call TRBD1 (6 bases). The CDR3 sequence is 15 residues long. Trimming stripped 3 bases from V and 0 bases from J, with 8 bases between. Germline V lookup: CDR1 SGHAT, CDR2 FQNNGV.

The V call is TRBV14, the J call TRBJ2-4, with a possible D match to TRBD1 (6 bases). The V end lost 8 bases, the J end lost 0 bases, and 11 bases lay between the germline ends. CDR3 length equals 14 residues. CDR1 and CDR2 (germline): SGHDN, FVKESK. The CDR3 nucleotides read TGTGCCAGCCCAGGGGATGGAGCCAAAAACATTCAGTACTTC. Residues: CASPGDGAKNIQYF.

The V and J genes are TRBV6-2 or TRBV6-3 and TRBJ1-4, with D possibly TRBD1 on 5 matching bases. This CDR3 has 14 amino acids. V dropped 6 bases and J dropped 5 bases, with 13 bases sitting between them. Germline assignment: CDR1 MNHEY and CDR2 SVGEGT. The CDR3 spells CASSRRQPNEKLFF. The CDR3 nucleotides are TGTGCCAGCAGCCGCCGACAGCCCAATGAAAAACTGTTTTTT.

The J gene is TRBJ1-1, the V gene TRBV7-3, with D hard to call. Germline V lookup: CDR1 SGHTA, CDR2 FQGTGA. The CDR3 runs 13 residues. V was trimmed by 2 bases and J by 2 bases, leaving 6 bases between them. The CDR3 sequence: CASSLARNTEAFF. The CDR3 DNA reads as TGTGCCAGCAGCTTAGCGAGAAACACTGAAGCTTTCTTT.

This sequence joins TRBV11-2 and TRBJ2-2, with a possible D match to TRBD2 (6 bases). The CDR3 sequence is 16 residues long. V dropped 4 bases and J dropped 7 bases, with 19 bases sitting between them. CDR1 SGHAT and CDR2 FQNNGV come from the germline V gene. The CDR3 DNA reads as TGTGCCAGCAGCTCTTACCGGGACTTGCGAAACGGGGAGCTGTTTTTT. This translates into CASSSYRDLRNGELFF.

For the CDR3, the DNA is TGCGCCAGCAGTCGGGGGGAGCCCCATTCACCCCTCCACTTT. This encodes CASSRGEPHSPLHF. The chain employs TRBV23-1 and TRBJ1-6; D may be TRBD1 (5 bases). TRBV23-1 is an open reading frame, and its role is uncertain. V lost 4 bases and J lost 8, with 12 bases in between. The CDR3 totals 14 residues.